This TCR beta chain originates from a study of CD8+ T cells in alopecia areata. The sorting of PBMCs gave CD4+ and CD8+ T cells. RNA extraction and reverse transcription yielded cDNA as sequencing template. Repertoires were generated with immunoSEQ multiplex PCR, while TCRdb's copy carries only in-frame clones and drops some. The sample consists of approximately 180,000 clones, roughly 70% of them appearing once. Germline CDR1 and CDR2: SNHLY and FYNNEI. There are 13 residues in the CDR3. Unmatched junction bases numbered 7, after V lost 10 bases and J lost 4 bases. The chain has TRBV2 and TRBJ2-7; 10 bases are shared with TRBD2. This receptor was obtained from a human donor with alopecia areata. This sample comprised CD8+ T cells sorted from blood, obtained at week 0. In DNA form, the CDR3 reads TGTGCCATTGACCTAGCGGGGGATTACGAGCAGTACTTC. Protein: CAIDLAGDYEQYF.